The clone carrying this T cell receptor (beta chain) was counted at least ten times. The size of this beta chain means little, since it is a stray read in a library made for alpha chains. The data are from a study of spatial heterogeneity in lung cancer. Time point specified: sample taken at primary tumor resection. The study sequenced unsorted whole RNA from tumor, nontumor lung or frozen PBMC. The donors were 72 patients with non-small cell lung cancer that was early-stage and untreated. In germline, CDR1 is LNHDA, CDR2 SQIVND (reference sequence). The CDR3 has 16 residues. The V segment lost 7 bases and the J segment 1 base; nucleotides outside the gene matches: 9. MiXCR was run by TCRdb on the 5' RACE reads, yielding one entry per CDR3 protein. The sample shows about 7,000 distinct CDR3 sequences, about 8.6% of them seen only once.

The specimen was PBMCs, collected at surgery. This clonotype was sampled from a male donor with early-stage non-small cell lung cancer. The rearrangement uses TRBV19 and TRBJ1-2; TRBD1 agrees at 10 bases. In DNA form, the CDR3 reads TGTGCCAGTACCTACGGGACAGGGGCGGGTAACTATGGCTACACCTTC. Translation: CASTYGTGAGNYGYTF.